This T cell receptor beta chain was recorded in a study of TET2 disruption in CD19-targeted CAR T cells. Treatment given: autologous CTL019 cells: CD19 CAR with 4-1BB and CD3 zeta domains. The CD19 CAR included TCR zeta plus 4-1BB costimulatory signaling. CTL019 was manufactured from peripheral blood T cells obtained by leukapheresis. Measured with immunoSEQ multiplex PCR; TCRdb has only the in-frame clones, and not every one. Its clone listing holds 25,000 to 30,000 clones. V lost 7 bases, J lost 0 bases, and 16 bases lay in between. The CDR3 spans 16 residues. Germline V gives CDR1 MDHEN, CDR2 SYDVKM. As for this clone: Its specificity is not known. The read ends 3 residues before the CDR3 terminus; that terminus is restored from the germline J gene.

The clonotype comes from a man between 65 and 85 years old with chronic lymphocytic leukemia. The V call is TRBV28, the J call TRBJ1-5, with D possibly matching TRBD1 (6 bases). Specimen: CD8- CAR+ T cells sorted from cultured blood T cells, collected for CD19 CAR T cell therapy. Subset defined: CD8-negative CAR-positive T cells from the infusion product. The DNA read from the CDR3 is TGTGCCAGCAATACGGCAGGACAGAGTAGCAATCAGCCC. It yields the protein CASNTAGQSSNQP. The full-length CDR3 reads as CASNTAGQSSNQPQHF.